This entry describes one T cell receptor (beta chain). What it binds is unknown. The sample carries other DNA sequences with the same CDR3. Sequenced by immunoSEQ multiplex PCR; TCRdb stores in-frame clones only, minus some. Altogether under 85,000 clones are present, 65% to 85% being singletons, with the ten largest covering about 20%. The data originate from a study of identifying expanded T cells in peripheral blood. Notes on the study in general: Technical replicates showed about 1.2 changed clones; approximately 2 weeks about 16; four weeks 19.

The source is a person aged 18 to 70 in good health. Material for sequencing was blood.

The CDR3 sequence: CASSYSGETQYF. In DNA, the CDR3 is TGTGCCAGCAGTTACTCGGGTGAGACCCAGTACTTC. V gene TRBV6-6 combines with J gene TRBJ2-5; no reliable D call. Germline CDR1 and CDR2: MNHNY and SVGAGI (reference sequence). V shed 0 bases and J shed 5 bases, with 4 bases lying between them. The CDR3 length is 12 residues.